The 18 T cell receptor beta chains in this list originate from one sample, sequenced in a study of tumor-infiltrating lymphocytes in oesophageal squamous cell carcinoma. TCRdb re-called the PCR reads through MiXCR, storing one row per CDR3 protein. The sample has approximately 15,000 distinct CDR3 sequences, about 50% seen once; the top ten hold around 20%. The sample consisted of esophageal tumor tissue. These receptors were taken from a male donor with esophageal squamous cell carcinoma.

The CDR3 region is CASSPNHQMYNEQYF. Written as DNA, the CDR3 is TGTGCCAGCAGCCCAAATCACCAGATGTACAATGAGCAGTACTTC. J is TRBJ2-1 and V is TRBV7-3; D not certain. The DNA end lines up better with TRBJ2-7; the J call may be wrong. There are 15 residues in the CDR3. Germline V CDR1 and CDR2: SGHTA, FQGTGA.

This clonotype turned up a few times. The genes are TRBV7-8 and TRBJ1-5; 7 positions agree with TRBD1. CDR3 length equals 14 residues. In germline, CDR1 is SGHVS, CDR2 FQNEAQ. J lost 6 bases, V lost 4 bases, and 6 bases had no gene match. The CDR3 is CASSWPGGGQPQHF. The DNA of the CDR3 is TGTGCCAGCAGCTGGCCAGGGGGTGGTCAGCCCCAGCATTTT.

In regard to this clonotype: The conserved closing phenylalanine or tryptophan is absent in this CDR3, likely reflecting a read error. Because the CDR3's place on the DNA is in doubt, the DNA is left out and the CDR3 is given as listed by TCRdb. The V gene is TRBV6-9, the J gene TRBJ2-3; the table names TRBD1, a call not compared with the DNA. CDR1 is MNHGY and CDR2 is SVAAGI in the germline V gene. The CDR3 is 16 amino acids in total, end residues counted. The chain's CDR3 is CASSQDLGTPHRYFGP.

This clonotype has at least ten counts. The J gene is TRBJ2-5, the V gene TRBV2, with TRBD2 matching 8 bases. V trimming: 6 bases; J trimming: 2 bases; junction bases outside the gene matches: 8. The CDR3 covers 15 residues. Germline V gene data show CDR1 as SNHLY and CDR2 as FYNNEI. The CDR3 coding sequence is TGTGCCAGCAGCCAACTAGCGGCAGGACAAGAGACCCAGTACTTC. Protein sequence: CASSQLAAGQETQYF.

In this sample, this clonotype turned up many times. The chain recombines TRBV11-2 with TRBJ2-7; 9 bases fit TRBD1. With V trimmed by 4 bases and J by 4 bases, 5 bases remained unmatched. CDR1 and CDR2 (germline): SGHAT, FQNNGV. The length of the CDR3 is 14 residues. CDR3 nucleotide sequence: TGTGCCAGCAGCTCCGGGACAGGGAATTACGAGCAGTACTTC. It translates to CASSSGTGNYEQYF.

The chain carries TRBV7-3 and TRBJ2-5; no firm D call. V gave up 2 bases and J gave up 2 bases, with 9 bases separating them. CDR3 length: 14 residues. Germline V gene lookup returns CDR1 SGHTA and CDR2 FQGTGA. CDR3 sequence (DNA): TGTGCCAGCAGCTTAGGACGCGGACAAGAGACCCAGTACTTC. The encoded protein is CASSLGRGQETQYF.

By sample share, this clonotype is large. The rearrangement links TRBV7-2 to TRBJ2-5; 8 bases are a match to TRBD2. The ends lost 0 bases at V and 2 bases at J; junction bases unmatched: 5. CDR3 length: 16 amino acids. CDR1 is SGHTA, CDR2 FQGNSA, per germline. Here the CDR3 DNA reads TGTGCCAGCAGCTTAGCGTGGCTAGCGGGTCAAGAGACCCAGTACTTC. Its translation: CASSLAWLAGQETQYF.

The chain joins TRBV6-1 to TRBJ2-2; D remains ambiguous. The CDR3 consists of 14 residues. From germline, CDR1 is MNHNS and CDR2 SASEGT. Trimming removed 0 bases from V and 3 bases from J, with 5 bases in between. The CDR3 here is CASSEAPDTGELFF. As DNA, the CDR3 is TGTGCCAGCAGTGAAGCTCCAGACACCGGGGAGCTGTTTTTT.

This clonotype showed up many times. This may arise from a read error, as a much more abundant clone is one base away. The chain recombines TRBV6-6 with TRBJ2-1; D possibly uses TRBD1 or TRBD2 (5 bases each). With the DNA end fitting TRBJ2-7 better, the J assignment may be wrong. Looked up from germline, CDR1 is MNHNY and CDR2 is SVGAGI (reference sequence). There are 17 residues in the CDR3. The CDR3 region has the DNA TGTGCCAGCAGTTACACCGCCGGGACCCACTCCTACAATGAGCAGTACTTC. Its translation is CASSYTAGTHSYNEQYF.

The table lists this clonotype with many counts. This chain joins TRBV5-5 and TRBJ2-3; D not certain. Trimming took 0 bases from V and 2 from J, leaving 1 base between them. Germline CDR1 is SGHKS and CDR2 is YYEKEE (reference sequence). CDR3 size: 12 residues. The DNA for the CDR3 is TGTGCCAGCAGCTTGGCCACAGATACGCAGTATTTT. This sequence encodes CASSLATDTQYF.

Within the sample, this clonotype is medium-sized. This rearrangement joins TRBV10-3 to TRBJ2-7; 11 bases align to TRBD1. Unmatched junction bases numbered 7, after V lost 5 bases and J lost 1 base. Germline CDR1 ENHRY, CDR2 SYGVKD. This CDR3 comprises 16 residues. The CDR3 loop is CAISSSGTGGSYEQYF. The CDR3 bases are TGTGCCATCAGTTCATCCGGGACAGGGGGTTCCTACGAGCAGTACTTC.

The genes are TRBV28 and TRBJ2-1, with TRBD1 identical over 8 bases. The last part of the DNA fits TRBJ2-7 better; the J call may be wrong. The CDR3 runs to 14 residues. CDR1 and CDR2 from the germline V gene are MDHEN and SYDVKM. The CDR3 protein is CASSPTGQVYEQYF. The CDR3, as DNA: TGTGCCAGCAGCCCGACGGGACAGGTCTACGAGCAGTACTTC.

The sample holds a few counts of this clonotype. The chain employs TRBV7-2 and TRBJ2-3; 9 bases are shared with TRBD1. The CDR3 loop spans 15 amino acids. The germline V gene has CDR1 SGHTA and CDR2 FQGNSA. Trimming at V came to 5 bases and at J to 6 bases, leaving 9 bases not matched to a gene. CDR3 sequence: CASSKQGAVYDTQYF. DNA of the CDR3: TGTGCCAGCAGCAAACAGGGGGCTGTTTACGATACGCAGTATTTT.

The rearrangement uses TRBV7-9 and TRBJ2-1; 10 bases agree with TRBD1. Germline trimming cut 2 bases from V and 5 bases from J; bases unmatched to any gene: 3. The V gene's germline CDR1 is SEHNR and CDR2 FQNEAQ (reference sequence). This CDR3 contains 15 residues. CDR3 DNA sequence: TGTGCCAGCAGCTTAAGGGACAGGGGCCACAATGAGCAGTTCTTC. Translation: CASSLRDRGHNEQFF.

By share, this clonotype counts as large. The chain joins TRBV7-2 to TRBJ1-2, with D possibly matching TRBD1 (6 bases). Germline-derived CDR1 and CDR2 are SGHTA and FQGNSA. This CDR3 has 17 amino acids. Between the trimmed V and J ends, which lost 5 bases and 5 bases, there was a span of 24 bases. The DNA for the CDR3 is TGTGCCAGCAGCGCCCAAACGTCGGGAGGGGGTCGATATGGCTACACCTTC. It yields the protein CASSAQTSGGGRYGYTF.

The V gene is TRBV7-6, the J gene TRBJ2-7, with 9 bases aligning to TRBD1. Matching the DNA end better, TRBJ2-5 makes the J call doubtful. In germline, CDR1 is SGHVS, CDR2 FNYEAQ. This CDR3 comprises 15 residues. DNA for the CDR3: TGTGCCAGCAGCTTTTACGGAACGGACAGGGGGACCCAGTACTTC. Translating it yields CASSFYGTDRGTQYF.

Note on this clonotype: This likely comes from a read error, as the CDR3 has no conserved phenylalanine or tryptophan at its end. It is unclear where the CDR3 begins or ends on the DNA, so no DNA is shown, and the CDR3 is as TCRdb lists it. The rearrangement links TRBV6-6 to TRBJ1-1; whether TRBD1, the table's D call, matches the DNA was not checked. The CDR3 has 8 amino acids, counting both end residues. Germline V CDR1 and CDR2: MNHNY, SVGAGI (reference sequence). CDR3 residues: CASSFPGQ.

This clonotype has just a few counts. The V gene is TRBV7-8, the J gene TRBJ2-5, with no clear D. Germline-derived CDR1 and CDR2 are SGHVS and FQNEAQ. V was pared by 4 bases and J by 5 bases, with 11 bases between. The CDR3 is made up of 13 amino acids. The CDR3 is CASSYSGWETQYF. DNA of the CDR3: TGTGCCAGCAGCTACTCCGGGTGGGAGACCCAGTACTTC.